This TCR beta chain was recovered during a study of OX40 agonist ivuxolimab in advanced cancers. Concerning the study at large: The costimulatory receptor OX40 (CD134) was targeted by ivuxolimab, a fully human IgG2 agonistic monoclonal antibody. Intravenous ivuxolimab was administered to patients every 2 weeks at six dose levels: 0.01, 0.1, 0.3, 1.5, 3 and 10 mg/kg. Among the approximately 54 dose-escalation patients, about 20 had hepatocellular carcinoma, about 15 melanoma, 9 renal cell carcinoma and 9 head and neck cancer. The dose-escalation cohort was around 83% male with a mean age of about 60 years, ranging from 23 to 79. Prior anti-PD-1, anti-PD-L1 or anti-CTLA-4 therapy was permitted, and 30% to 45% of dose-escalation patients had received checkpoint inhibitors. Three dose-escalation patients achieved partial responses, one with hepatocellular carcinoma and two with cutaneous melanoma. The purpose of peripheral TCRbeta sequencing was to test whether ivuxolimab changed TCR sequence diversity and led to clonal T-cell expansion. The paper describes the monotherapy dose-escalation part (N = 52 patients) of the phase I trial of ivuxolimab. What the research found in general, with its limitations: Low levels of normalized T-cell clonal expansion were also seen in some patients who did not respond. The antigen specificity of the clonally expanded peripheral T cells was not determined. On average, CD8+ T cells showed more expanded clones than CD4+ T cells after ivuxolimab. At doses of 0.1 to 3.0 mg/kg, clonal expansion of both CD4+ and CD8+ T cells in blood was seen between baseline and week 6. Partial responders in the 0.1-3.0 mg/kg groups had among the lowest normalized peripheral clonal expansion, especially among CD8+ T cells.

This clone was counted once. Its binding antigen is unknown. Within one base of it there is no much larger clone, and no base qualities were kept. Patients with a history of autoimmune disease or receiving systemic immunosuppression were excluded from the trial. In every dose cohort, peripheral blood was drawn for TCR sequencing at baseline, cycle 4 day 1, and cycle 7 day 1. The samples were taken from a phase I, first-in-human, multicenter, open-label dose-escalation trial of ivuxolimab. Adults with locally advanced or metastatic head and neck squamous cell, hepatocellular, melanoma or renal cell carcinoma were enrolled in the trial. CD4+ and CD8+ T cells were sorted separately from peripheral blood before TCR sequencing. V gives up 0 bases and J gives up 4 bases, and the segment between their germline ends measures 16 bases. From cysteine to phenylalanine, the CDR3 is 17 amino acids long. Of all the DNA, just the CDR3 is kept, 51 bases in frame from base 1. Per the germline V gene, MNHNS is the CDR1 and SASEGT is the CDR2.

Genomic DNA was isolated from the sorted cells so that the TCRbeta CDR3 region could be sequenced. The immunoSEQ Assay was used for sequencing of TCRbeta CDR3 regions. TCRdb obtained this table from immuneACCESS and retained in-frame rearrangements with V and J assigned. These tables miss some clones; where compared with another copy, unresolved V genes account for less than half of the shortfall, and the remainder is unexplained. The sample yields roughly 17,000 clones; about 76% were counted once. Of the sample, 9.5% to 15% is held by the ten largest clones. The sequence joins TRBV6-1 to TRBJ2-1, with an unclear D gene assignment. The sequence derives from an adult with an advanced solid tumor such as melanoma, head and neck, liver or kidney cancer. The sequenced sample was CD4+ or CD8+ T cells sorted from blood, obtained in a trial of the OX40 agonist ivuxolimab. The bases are TGTGCCAGCAGTGAAGCCCCCGAGGAACCACTTTACAATGAGCAGTTCTTC. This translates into CASSEAPEEPLYNEQFF.